This T cell receptor (beta chain) came from a study of a mutant IDH1 vaccine in newly diagnosed glioma. About the research overall: Most patients had radiochemotherapy with temozolomide before enrollment; others had one alone. The timing of visit V12 was week 35, and that of visit V13 was week 47.

The time point here: week 35, safety follow-up. Doses consisted of 300 ug of mutant IDH1 20-mer peptide each, paired with topical imiquimod. Only in-frame clones appear in the TCRdb table, and some are missing; sequencing was by immunoSEQ multiplex PCR. The sample shows 60,000 or so clones, around 80% of them seen only once. As to this clone: The target antigen is unknown.

Losses at the gene ends were 4 bases for V and 3 bases for J; bases not matched to a gene: 5. The length of the CDR3 is 14 residues. The germline gives CDR1 SGHAT, CDR2 FQNNGV. This receptor was obtained from a man aged 30 to 45 with glioma. V gene TRBV11-2 combines with J gene TRBJ2-7, with 8 bases identical to TRBD1. The sequencing here drew on PBMCs, taken from a glioma patient whose treatment included an IDH1 peptide vaccine. The CDR3 DNA follows: TGTGCCAGCAGCTCAACTGGACAGGGCTACGAGCAGTACTTC. Translation: CASSSTGQGYEQYF.